Listed below are T cell receptor beta chains from one sample, sequenced in a study of regulatory T cells in long-lasting Graves disease. TCRdb reprocessed the multiplex PCR reads via MiXCR and lists one record per CDR3 protein. The sample carries a few hundred thousand distinct CDR3 sequences, over 9.5% recorded once. These same records also appear under a second study, on T cells in Graves' hyperthyroidism and ophthalmopathy.

The starting material was peripheral blood mononuclear cells (PBMCs), obtained at new diagnosis, from a patient treated with antithyroid drugs. The receptors come from a young woman with Graves disease. Both conserved end residues are trimmed from each CDR3. The order of the fields is V gene, J gene, CDR3 length, CDR3 protein.

V gene: TRBV5-5
J gene: TRBJ2-5
CDR3 length: 13
CDR3 protein: ASSWRLAGQETQY

V gene: TRBV7-3
J gene: TRBJ1-5
CDR3 length: 8
CDR3 protein: ARVCQPQH

V gene: TRBV20-1
J gene: -
CDR3 length: 10
CDR3 protein: SASPTQETQY

V gene: TRBV12-3/TRBV12-4
J gene: TRBJ2-4
CDR3 length: 14
CDR3 protein: ASSLAPGRGLNIQY

V gene: TRBV4-1
J gene: TRBJ2-2
CDR3 length: 17
CDR3 protein: ASSQAGSRGPRLTGELF

V gene: TRBV7-2
J gene: TRBJ2-2
CDR3 length: 13
CDR3 protein: ASSQYSGSSGELF

V gene: TRBV12-3/TRBV12-4
J gene: TRBJ2-1
CDR3 length: 14
CDR3 protein: ASSFRVVGGRDEQF

V gene: TRBV20-1
J gene: TRBJ1-5
CDR3 length: 13
CDR3 protein: SARATGTRVQPQH

V gene: TRBV7-9
J gene: TRBJ1-5
CDR3 length: 10
CDR3 protein: ASSSEGQPQH

V gene: TRBV6-5
J gene: TRBJ2-5
CDR3 length: 12
CDR3 protein: ASSYYSGQETQY

V gene: TRBV9
J gene: TRBJ2-7
CDR3 length: 11
CDR3 protein: ASSSDGGYEQY

V gene: TRBV27
J gene: TRBJ2-5
CDR3 length: 13
CDR3 protein: ASSRRGSGMETQY

V gene: TRBV7-2
J gene: TRBJ2-3
CDR3 length: 13
CDR3 protein: ASSLETSGRDTQY

V gene: TRBV7-9
J gene: TRBJ2-1
CDR3 length: 14
CDR3 protein: ASSLEPTLTGLEQF

V gene: TRBV6-2/TRBV6-3
J gene: TRBJ1-1
CDR3 length: 12
CDR3 protein: ASSLDRLYTEAF

V gene: TRBV7-3
J gene: TRBJ2-4
CDR3 length: 11
CDR3 protein: ASVGGAKNIQY

V gene: TRBV12-3/TRBV12-4
J gene: TRBJ1-6
CDR3 length: 14
CDR3 protein: ASSSQISSYNSPLH

V gene: TRBV30
J gene: TRBJ1-2
CDR3 length: 11
CDR3 protein: AWSLQGIYGYT

V gene: TRBV7-2
J gene: TRBJ2-5
CDR3 length: 13
CDR3 protein: ASSLGWGTQETQY

V gene: TRBV19
J gene: TRBJ2-2
CDR3 length: 15
CDR3 protein: ASSTLPGQRNTGELF

V gene: TRBV20-1
J gene: TRBJ1-2
CDR3 length: 11
CDR3 protein: SAADRRNYGYT

V gene: TRBV11-1
J gene: TRBJ2-1
CDR3 length: 13
CDR3 protein: ASSLLGLKINEQF

V gene: TRBV28
J gene: TRBJ1-4
CDR3 length: 10
CDR3 protein: ASRLSGTKLF

V gene: TRBV19
J gene: TRBJ2-2
CDR3 length: 14
CDR3 protein: ASSIMRIVNTGELF

V gene: TRBV28
J gene: TRBJ2-1
CDR3 length: 18
CDR3 protein: ASSYRPGTGEVPNSHEQF

V gene: TRBV10-3
J gene: TRBJ1-1
CDR3 length: 12
CDR3 protein: AITSGRGDTEAF

V gene: TRBV9
J gene: TRBJ2-7
CDR3 length: 13
CDR3 protein: ASSVSRQGAAEQY

V gene: TRBV24-1
J gene: TRBJ2-5
CDR3 length: 17
CDR3 protein: ATSDPQYRAERGAETQY

V gene: TRBV20-1
J gene: TRBJ2-1
CDR3 length: 11
CDR3 protein: SPEAGGYNEQF

V gene: TRBV6-1
J gene: TRBJ2-5
CDR3 length: 11
CDR3 protein: ASSVPGAETQY

V gene: TRBV27
J gene: TRBJ1-2
CDR3 length: 13
CDR3 protein: ASGPLGQPNYGYT

V gene: TRBV7-7
J gene: TRBJ2-2
CDR3 length: 14
CDR3 protein: ASSLAFSSNTGELF

V gene: TRBV7-9
J gene: TRBJ1-5
CDR3 length: 11
CDR3 protein: ASSLEYNQPQH

V gene: TRBV12-3/TRBV12-4
J gene: TRBJ1-5
CDR3 length: 17
CDR3 protein: ASMRFRQGGAYSNQPQH

V gene: TRBV28
J gene: TRBJ2-1
CDR3 length: 10
CDR3 protein: ASTSGRDEQF

V gene: TRBV28
J gene: TRBJ2-1
CDR3 length: 13
CDR3 protein: ASSSPSSSYNEQF

V gene: TRBV5-1
J gene: TRBJ1-1
CDR3 length: 12
CDR3 protein: ASSTGLRPTEAF

V gene: TRBV7-9
J gene: TRBJ1-2
CDR3 length: 14
CDR3 protein: ASSLAVKEANYGYT

V gene: TRBV20-1
J gene: TRBJ2-5
CDR3 length: 14
CDR3 protein: SARGPLGGPGETQY

V gene: TRBV7-3
J gene: TRBJ2-1
CDR3 length: 18
CDR3 protein: ASSILRGGREGLEYDEQF

V gene: TRBV12-3/TRBV12-4
J gene: TRBJ1-1
CDR3 length: 12
CDR3 protein: ASRFVGGNTEAF

V gene: TRBV29-1
J gene: TRBJ1-6
CDR3 length: 12
CDR3 protein: SVRSGQVNSPLH

V gene: TRBV19
J gene: TRBJ1-2
CDR3 length: 11
CDR3 protein: ASNRGRGYGYT

V gene: TRBV2
J gene: TRBJ1-2
CDR3 length: 14
CDR3 protein: ASGRLGTASNYGYT

V gene: TRBV5-1
J gene: TRBJ2-5
CDR3 length: 13
CDR3 protein: ASSLGVGDQETQY

V gene: TRBV28
J gene: TRBJ1-3
CDR3 length: 13
CDR3 protein: ASSLDRPSGNTIY

V gene: TRBV12-3/TRBV12-4
J gene: TRBJ2-2
CDR3 length: 13
CDR3 protein: ASSFQTRGTGELF

V gene: TRBV29-1
J gene: TRBJ1-2
CDR3 length: 11
CDR3 protein: SVETGVNYGYT

V gene: TRBV20-1
J gene: TRBJ2-1
CDR3 length: 13
CDR3 protein: SARGTRSSYNEQF

V gene: TRBV10-1
J gene: TRBJ1-5
CDR3 length: 12
CDR3 protein: ASSPRGLRQPQH

V gene: TRBV28
J gene: TRBJ2-5
CDR3 length: 10
CDR3 protein: ASKGQQETQY

V gene: TRBV12-3/TRBV12-4
J gene: TRBJ1-4
CDR3 length: 13
CDR3 protein: ASSLWGKGWRKLF

V gene: TRBV7-9
J gene: TRBJ1-1
CDR3 length: 9
CDR3 protein: ASSTTVEAF